The clone carrying this T cell receptor (beta chain) has a handful of counts. The PCR used 60 Vbeta and 13 Jbeta primers. Sequenced by immunoSEQ multiplex PCR; TCRdb stores in-frame clones only, minus some. The data hold some 140,000 clones, with about 80% observed a single time. The data were taken from a study of cytomegalovirus exposure and HLA in healthy donors. Study summary: Researchers previously reported finding just under 120 million unique TCR beta sequences from 170 million or so T cells.

Trimming shortened V by 2 bases and J by 8 bases, and 15 bases separated the two germline ends. CDR3 length: 15 residues. The germline V gene has CDR1 MNHNS and CDR2 SASEGT. The TCR originated in a man aged 25 to 45 in good health and CMV-seronegative. Input material: PBMCs. The J gene is TRBJ1-4, the V gene TRBV6-1; D might be TRBD1 (6 bases). Written as DNA, the CDR3 is TGTGCCAGCAGTGAACAGGGGTTTATAGGGGAAAAACTGTTTTTT. Translated, it gives CASSEQGFIGEKLFF.